The rows below give T cell receptor beta chains drawn from one sample of a study of blood T cell repertoires in COVID-19. Only in-frame clones appear in the TCRdb table, and some are missing; sequencing was by immunoSEQ multiplex PCR. The sample yields some 260,000 clones, about 89% seen once. Specimen: PBMCs or T cells enriched from blood (not recorded which). The origin of the receptors is a man between 40 and 49 years old who had recovered from COVID-19. The CDR3 runs from the conserved cysteine through the conserved F or W. Part of the rows lack a size; the others show once, few, many or a class for expanded clones.

V	J	size	CDR3
TRBV19	TRBJ1-4	.	CASSTTGGTPNEKLFF
TRBV11-2	TRBJ2-5	.	CASSLGILGVNGETQYF
TRBV30	TRBJ2-7	.	CAWSQSGTGYYEQYF
TRBV29-1	TRBJ2-5	.	CSVGGSGKETQYF
TRBV6-6	TRBJ1-5	.	CASSRGARGGSDQPQHF
TRBV5-6	TRBJ1-2	.	CASSWDRGDYGYTF
TRBV25-1	TRBJ2-7	few	CASSAGGGPAYEQYF
TRBV28	TRBJ2-1	.	CASYEGRAISDYKQFF
TRBV10-3	TRBJ2-3	.	CAISGGLGETQYF
TRBV28	TRBJ2-6	.	CASSWIRTDRGDSGANVLTF
TRBV7-2	TRBJ2-2	.	CASSRTGTTNTGELFF
TRBV12-3/TRBV12-4	TRBJ1-1	.	CATFGLNTEAFF
TRBV3-1/TRBV3-2	TRBJ1-2	.	CASSPRAGVGYGYTF
TRBV19	TRBJ1-2	.	CASSTLAQGSVHGYTF
TRBV7-3	TRBJ1-3	.	CASSLNPGTVGNTIYF
TRBV4-1	TRBJ2-3	.	CASSQARGSPTDTQYF
TRBV5-6	TRBJ1-1	.	CASSWAGENTEAFF
TRBV2	TRBJ2-1	.	CASSEARLVRANEQFF
TRBV6-5	TRBJ2-7	.	CASRGIAGDYEQYF
TRBV28	TRBJ2-1	.	CASSSLPWRGHHNEQFF
TRBV28	TRBJ1-5	.	CASSERDRGGSNQPQHF
TRBV5-8	TRBJ1-5	once	CASSFGGVVLQPQHF
TRBV7-9	TRBJ2-1	.	CASSSNLRGNEQFF
TRBV5-5	TRBJ2-7	.	CASSLGPGQTTYEQYF
TRBV7-9	TRBJ2-2	.	CASSSGRLAGGVGELFF
TRBV28	TRBJ1-2	.	CASSLGTGAYGYTF
TRBV5-1	TRBJ1-1	.	CASSLGGTGEGTEAFF
TRBV5-1	TRBJ2-6	many	CASSLRSPHSTFSGANVLTF
TRBV7-2	TRBJ2-3	.	CASLAGVSTDTQYF
TRBV19	TRBJ2-1	.	CASSIQGQILPLLRNEQFF
TRBV2	TRBJ1-5	.	CASRGQGTSSQPQHF
TRBV28	TRBJ2-3	.	CATIMLTSGIGQYF
TRBV11-2	TRBJ2-4	.	CASTPRTDGIQYF
TRBV7-3	TRBJ2-1	few	CASSLLSRGLVEQFF
TRBV18	TRBJ1-5	.	CASSPLGTGGSNQPQHF
TRBV29-1	TRBJ2-3	.	CSVVLRDRRADTQYF
TRBV11-3	TRBJ1-6	.	CASSFSGYNSPLHF
TRBV19	TRBJ2-1	.	CASSLAGILTYNEQFF
TRBV7-9	TRBJ1-2	.	CASSSGQGAIPF
TRBV7-8	TRBJ2-5	.	CASSLGSGAFIQETQYF
TRBV5-8	TRBJ2-7	.	CASSSLGGTYEQYF
TRBV4-1	TRBJ2-1	.	CASSQDGTSSYNEQFF
TRBV3-1/TRBV3-2	TRBJ1-2	.	CASSQDIRGGGYTF
TRBV2	TRBJ1-2	.	CAGGGQVGGYTF
TRBV4-3	TRBJ2-1	once	CASSRVLAGVSYNEQFF
TRBV18	TRBJ2-1	.	CASSLTRLAGGSSYNEQFF
TRBV27	TRBJ2-7	.	CASSLYRDRPTYEQYF
TRBV7-9	TRBJ1-5	.	CASSLMGQGNQPQHF
TRBV6-5	TRBJ2-5	.	CASRRSGRPETQYF
TRBV18	TRBJ2-7	.	CASSMQTGVSYEQYF